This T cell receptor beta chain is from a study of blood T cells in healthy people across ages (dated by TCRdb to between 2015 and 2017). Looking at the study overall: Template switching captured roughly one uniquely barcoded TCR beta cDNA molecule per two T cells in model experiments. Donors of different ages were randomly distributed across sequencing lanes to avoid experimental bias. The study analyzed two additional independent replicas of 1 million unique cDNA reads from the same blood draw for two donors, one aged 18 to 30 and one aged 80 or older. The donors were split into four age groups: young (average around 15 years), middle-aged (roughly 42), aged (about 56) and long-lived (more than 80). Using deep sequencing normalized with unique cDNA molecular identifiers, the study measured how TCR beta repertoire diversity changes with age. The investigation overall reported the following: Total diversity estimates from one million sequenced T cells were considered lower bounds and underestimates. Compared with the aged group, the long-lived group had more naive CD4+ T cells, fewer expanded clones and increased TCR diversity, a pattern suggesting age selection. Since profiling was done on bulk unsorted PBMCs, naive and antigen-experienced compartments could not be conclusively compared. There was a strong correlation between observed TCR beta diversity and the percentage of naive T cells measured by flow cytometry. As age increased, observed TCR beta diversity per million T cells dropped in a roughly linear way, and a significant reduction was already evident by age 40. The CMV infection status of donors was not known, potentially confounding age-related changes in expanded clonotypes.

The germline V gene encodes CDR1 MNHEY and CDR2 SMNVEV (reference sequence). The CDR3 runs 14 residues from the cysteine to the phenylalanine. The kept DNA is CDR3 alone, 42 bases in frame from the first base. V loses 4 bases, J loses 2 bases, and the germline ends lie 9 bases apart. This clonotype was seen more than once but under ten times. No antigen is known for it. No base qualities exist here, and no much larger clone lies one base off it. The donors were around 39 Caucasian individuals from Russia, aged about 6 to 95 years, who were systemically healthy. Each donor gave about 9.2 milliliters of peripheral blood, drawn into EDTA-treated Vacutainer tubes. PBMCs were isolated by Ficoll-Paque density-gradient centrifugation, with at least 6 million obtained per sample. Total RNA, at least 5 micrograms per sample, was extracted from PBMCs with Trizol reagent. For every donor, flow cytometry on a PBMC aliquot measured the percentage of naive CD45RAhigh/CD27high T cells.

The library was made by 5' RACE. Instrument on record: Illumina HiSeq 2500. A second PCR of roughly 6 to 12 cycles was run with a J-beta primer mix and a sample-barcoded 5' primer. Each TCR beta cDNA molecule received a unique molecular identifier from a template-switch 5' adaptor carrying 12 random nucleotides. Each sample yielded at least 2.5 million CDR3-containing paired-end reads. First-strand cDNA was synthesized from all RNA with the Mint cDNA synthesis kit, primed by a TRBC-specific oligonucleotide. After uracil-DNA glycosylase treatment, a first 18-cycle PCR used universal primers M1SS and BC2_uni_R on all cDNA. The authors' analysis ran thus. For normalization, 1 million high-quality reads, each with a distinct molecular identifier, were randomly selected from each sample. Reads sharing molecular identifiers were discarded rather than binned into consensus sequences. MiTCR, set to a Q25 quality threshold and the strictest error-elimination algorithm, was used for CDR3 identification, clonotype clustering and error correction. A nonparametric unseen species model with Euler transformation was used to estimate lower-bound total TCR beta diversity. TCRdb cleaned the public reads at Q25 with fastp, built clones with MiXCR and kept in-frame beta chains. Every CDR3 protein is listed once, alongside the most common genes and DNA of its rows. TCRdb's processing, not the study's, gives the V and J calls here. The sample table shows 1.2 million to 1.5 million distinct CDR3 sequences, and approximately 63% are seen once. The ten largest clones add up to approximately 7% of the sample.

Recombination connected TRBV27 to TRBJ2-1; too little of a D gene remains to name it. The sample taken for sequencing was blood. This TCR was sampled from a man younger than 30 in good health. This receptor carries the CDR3 CASSYDSPYNEQFF. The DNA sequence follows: TGTGCCAGCAGTTACGATAGTCCCTACAATGAGCAGTTCTTC.